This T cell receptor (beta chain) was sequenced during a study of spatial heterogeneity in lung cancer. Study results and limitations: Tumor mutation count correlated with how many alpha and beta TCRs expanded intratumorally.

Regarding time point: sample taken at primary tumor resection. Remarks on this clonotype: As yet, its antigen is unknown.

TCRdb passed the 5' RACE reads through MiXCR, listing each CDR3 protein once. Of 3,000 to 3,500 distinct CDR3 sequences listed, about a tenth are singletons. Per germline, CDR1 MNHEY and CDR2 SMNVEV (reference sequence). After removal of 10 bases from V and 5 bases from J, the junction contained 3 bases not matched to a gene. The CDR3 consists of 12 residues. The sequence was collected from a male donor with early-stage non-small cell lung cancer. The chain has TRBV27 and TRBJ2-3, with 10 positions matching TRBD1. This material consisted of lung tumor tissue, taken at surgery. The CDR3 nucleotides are TGTGCCACCGGGACAGGGGTAGATACGCAGTATTTT. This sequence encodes CATGTGVDTQYF.